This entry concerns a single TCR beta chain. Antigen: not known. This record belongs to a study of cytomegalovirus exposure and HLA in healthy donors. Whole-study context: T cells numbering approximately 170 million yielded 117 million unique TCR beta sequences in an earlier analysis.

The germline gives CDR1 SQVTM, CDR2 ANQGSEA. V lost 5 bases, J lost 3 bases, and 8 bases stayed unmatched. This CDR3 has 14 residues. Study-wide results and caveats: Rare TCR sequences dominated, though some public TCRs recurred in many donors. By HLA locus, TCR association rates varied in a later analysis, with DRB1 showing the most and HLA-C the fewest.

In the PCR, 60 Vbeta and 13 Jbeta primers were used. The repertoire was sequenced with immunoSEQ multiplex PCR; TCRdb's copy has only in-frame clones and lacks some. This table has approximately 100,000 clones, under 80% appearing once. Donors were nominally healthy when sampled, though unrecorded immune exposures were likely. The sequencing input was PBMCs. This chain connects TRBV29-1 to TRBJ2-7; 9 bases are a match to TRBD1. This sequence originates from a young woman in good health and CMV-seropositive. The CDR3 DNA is TGCAGCGTTTTATCCCGGGACAGGGACTACGAGCAGTACTTC. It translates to CSVLSRDRDYEQYF.